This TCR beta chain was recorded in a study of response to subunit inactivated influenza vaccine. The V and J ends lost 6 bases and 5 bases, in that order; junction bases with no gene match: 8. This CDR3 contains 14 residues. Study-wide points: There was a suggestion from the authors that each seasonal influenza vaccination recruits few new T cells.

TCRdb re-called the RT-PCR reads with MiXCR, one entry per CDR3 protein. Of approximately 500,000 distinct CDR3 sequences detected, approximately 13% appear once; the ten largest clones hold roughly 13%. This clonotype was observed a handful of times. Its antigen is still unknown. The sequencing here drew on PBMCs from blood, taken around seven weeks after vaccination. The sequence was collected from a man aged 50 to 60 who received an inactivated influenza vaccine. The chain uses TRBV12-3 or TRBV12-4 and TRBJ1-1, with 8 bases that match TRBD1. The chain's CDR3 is CASSISQGGTEAFF. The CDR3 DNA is TGTGCCAGCAGCATATCACAGGGGGGAACTGAAGCTTTCTTT.